This paragraph covers one TCR beta chain sequence. This record belongs to a study of blood T cell repertoires in COVID-19. Looked up from germline, CDR1 is SGHAT and CDR2 is FQNNGV. This CDR3 contains 14 residues. Deletions cut 5 bases from V and 6 bases from J, with 17 bases between. Sequencing was performed with immunoSEQ multiplex PCR; in TCRdb, only in-frame clones are kept and a portion is missing. The sample consists of roughly 230,000 clones, around 82% of them appearing once. The receptor was isolated from a man aged 35 to 55 with active or convalescent COVID-19. Sequences were obtained from peripheral blood. The V call is TRBV11-2, the J call TRBJ2-7, with D possibly being TRBD1 (5 bases). CDR3 coding DNA: TGTGCCAGCAGCCCTCTTACCCTGACAGTCGAGCAGTACTTC. Its translation: CASSPLTLTVEQYF.